A selection of T cell receptor beta chains follows, all from one sample in a study of T cells in Graves' hyperthyroidism and ophthalmopathy. TCRdb reanalysed the multiplex PCR reads using MiXCR and keeps one entry per CDR3 protein. The data hold around 690,000 distinct CDR3 sequences, with about 18% observed a single time. The sequencing sample was made of blood. Receptors originate from a man aged 45 to 65 with Graves' hyperthyroidism. Both conserved end residues are part of each CDR3.

CASSDPGGFTGELFF | TRBV25-1
CASSPAIWGSSYEQYF | TRBV7-8
CASSLDVDPLSYGYTF | TRBV5-1
CASSLGLGTGNPGELFF | TRBV7-2
CASSFRGPSYEQYF | TRBV5-1
CASSLYGTHNRSYEQYF | TRBV7-9
CASSSPGRFNNEQFF | TRBV28
CASSFDSPPDYEQYF | TRBV7-9
CASTIAQGLDTEAFF | TRBV5-1
CASSGFLGGRAGNEQFF | TRBV7-3
CAWSVLAGQETQYF | TRBV30
CASSQDPIWQGNTGELFF | TRBV4-3
CASSATGGVPDTQYF | TRBV9
CANSKGGIGNTEAFF | TRBV19
CSAVTGTSINEQFF | TRBV20-1
CASSRREIAYEQYF | TRBV28
CSVEGVRAREQYF | TRBV29-1
CASTPSGRPYNEQFF | TRBV19
CATSERAGATDTQYF | TRBV24-1
CASSLGSSTDTQYF | TRBV5-1
CASSLAQGGETQYF | TRBV28
CACPQNNQPQHF | TRBV30
CATSAMTSGGVRAQYF | TRBV24-1
CASCRLPQETQYF | TRBV12-3/TRBV12-4
CASRENRGPNYEQYF | TRBV2
CSAWTGSDNQPQHF | TRBV20-1
CAWIDGDRDFSYEQYF | TRBV30
CASSQGAGLKETQYF | TRBV3-1
CASSFWDSSYNEQFF | TRBV12-3/TRBV12-4
CASSTRLAGSYNEQFF | TRBV2
CSSRSDRRSFYEQYF | TRBV7-2
CSVERDDFYNEQFF | TRBV29-1
CASSARRTVTGELFF | TRBV3-1
CATSRDRDRSYGYTF | TRBV15
CASSLSSSGVYEQYF | TRBV7-2
CASSHARGRGSYEQYF | TRBV3-1
CASWTVGNTIYF | TRBV27
CASSLRPFYNEQFF | TRBV28
CASSLRRLEETQYF | TRBV7-2
CASSYDSKNYGYTF | TRBV2
CASSPRDSDYQPQHF | TRBV18
CASSPLSPLLEKLFF | TRBV28
CASSLVVASGTDTQYF | TRBV7-9
CASSFSGGNQPQHF | TRBV12-3/TRBV12-4
CASSLMGGQGSGEQYF | TRBV5-1
CASSFTREGGSEQYF | TRBV11-2
CASNSIVGVPYGYTF | TRBV11-2
CASSFLASGYNEQFF | TRBV7-3
CASGRDGTYEQYF | TRBV16
CASSPVGLAFTDTQYF | TRBV18
CSARSYNQPQHF | TRBV20-1
CSAPPGLAKETQYF | TRBV20-1
CSAFPGLAEHEQFF | TRBV20-1
CASRPGTRNTGELFF | TRBV12-3/TRBV12-4
CASTWTGAGELFF | TRBV12-3/TRBV12-4